The entry below gives a single T cell receptor beta chain sequence along with its context. Its matching antigen is unknown. With V trimmed by 1 base and J by 9 bases, 13 bases remained unmatched. The CDR3 contains 16 residues. The germline V gene has CDR1 MDHEN and CDR2 SYDVKM. The sample comes from a study of OX40 agonist ivuxolimab in advanced cancers. General study results and limits: There were, on average, more expanded clones in CD8+ T cells than in CD4+.

TCRdb's copy holds only in-frame clones and misses some; the assay was immunoSEQ multiplex PCR. The sample includes 50,000 or so clones, 70% to 90% of them seen just once. The chain employs TRBV28 and TRBJ2-5, with 8 bases lining up with TRBD2. The receptor's source is an adult with an advanced solid tumor such as melanoma, head and neck, liver or kidney cancer. The sample in question was CD4+ or CD8+ T cells sorted from blood, obtained in a trial of the OX40 agonist ivuxolimab. CDR3 region: CASSLSAGGLDGSQYF. CDR3 nucleotide sequence: TGTGCCAGCAGTTTATCTGCGGGAGGCTTGGACGGGTCCCAGTACTTC.